These T cell receptor beta chains were read from a single sample in a study of post-analysis software for immune sequencing data. TCRdb called the PCR reads again in MiXCR, with one record for every CDR3 protein. Of hundreds of thousands of distinct CDR3 sequences in the sample, 45% are singletons; the top ten hold around an eighth. The sequencing input was blood. The source of these receptors is a girl aged 5 to 17 with multiple sclerosis. The CDR3 runs from the conserved cysteine through the conserved F or W. The order of the fields is V gene, clone size, J gene, D gene, CDR3 protein, CDR3 DNA. A D gene is named only where the DNA matches it firmly. Expanded clones get a size class; other rows say once, few or many, or leave the size out.

TRBV5-1	NA	TRBJ2-1	NA	CASSWGATGAEQFF	TGCGCCAGCAGCTGGGGCGCCACGGGGGCTGAGCAGTTCTTC
TRBV20-1	NA	TRBJ1-4	NA	CSARDIRQYEKLFF	TGCAGTGCTAGAGATATCCGGCAGTATGAAAAACTGTTTTTT
TRBV20-1	few	TRBJ2-6	TRBD1	CSARRDRSSGANVLTF	TGCAGTGCTAGAAGGGACAGATCCTCTGGGGCCAACGTCCTGACTTTC
TRBV20-1	NA	TRBJ1-4	NA	CSGKILTNEKLFF	TGCAGTGGCAAAATCCTCACTAATGAAAAACTGTTTTTT
TRBV7-2	few	TRBJ1-6	NA	CASSLGRGENSPLHF	TGTGCCAGCAGCTTAGGCAGGGGCGAAAATTCACCCCTCCACTTT
TRBV7-3	once	TRBJ2-7	TRBD2	CASSLNPSGNEQYF	TGTGCCAGCAGCTTAAATCCTAGCGGGAACGAGCAGTACTTC
TRBV6-5	NA	TRBJ2-5	NA	CASSYSELVETQYF	TGTGCCAGCAGTTACTCGGAGTTAGTGGAGACCCAGTACTTC
TRBV5-4	NA	TRBJ1-2	TRBD1	CASSLDRGNYGYTF	TGTGCCAGCAGCTTGGACAGGGGCAACTATGGCTACACCTTC
TRBV20-1	NA	TRBJ1-4	NA	CSAYQGLNEKLFF	TGCAGTGCTTACCAGGGTTTAAATGAAAAACTGTTTTTT
TRBV3-1	many	TRBJ1-1	TRBD1	CASSQDDRGGTEAFF	TGTGCCAGCAGCCAAGATGACAGGGGGGGGACTGAAGCTTTCTTT
TRBV5-1	few	TRBJ2-3	NA	CASSLGLPRSTDTQYF	TGCGCCAGCAGCTTGGGACTACCAAGGAGTACAGATACGCAGTATTTT
TRBV7-9	NA	TRBJ2-5	NA	CASSTQADEQYF	TGTGCCAGCAGCACCCAGGCTGATGAGCAGTACTTC
TRBV20-1	NA	TRBJ2-1	TRBD2	CSARDLEAGEGNEQFF	TGCAGTGCTAGAGATCTAGAAGCGGGAGAGGGGAATGAGCAGTTCTTC
TRBV20-1	NA	TRBJ2-1	NA	CSASLTSPGEQFF	TGCAGTGCTAGTCTAACTAGCCCCGGGGAGCAGTTCTTC
TRBV19	NA	TRBJ1-5	NA	CASNTPNQPQHF	TGTGCCAGTAACACGCCGAATCAGCCCCAGCATTTT
TRBV4-1	NA	TRBJ2-4	NA	CASSQGSGAKNIQYF	TGCGCCAGCAGCCAAGGTAGCGGAGCCAAAAACATTCAGTACTTC
TRBV18	NA	TRBJ2-6	NA	CANSLFVGSGANVLTF	TGTGCCAACTCACTATTTGTGGGATCTGGGGCCAACGTCCTGACTTTC
TRBV7-2	few	TRBJ1-4	NA	CASSLSHNEKLFF	TGTGCCAGCAGCTTATCCCATAATGAAAAACTGTTTTTT
TRBV4-1	NA	TRBJ1-1	NA	CASSQGRGDTEAFF	TGCGCCAGCAGCCAGGGCCGAGGGGACACTGAAGCTTTCTTT
TRBV10-3	few	TRBJ2-7	NA	CAIRAGTPPYEQYF	TGTGCCATCAGAGCCGGGACACCTCCCTACGAGCAGTACTTC
TRBV7-8	NA	TRBJ2-7	NA	CASSLQGQTYEQYF	TGTGCCAGCAGCCTACAAGGACAGACCTACGAGCAGTACTTC
TRBV20-1	NA	TRBJ1-2	TRBD1	CSAQGGDFNYGYTF	TGCAGTGCCCAGGGGGGAGACTTTAACTATGGCTACACCTTC
TRBV28	few	TRBJ2-5	NA	CASSSLGQITNGEQYF	TGTGCCAGCAGTTCCCTAGGACAGATAACCAACGGGGAGCAGTACTTC
TRBV6-5	NA	TRBJ1-2	TRBD1	CASSKGQIYGYTF	TGTGCCAGCAGTAAGGGACAGATCTATGGCTACACCTTC
TRBV20-1	few	TRBJ2-5	TRBD1	CSALGQGVETQYF	TGCAGTGCCCTGGGACAGGGGGTCGAGACCCAGTACTTC
TRBV6-6	NA	TRBJ2-7	TRBD1	CASSPPPGQTSSYEQYF	TGTGCCAGCAGTCCCCCACCGGGACAGACGAGCTCCTACGAGCAGTACTTC
TRBV7-8	few	TRBJ2-7	NA	CASSLIRQYEQYF	TGTGCCAGCAGCTTAATTCGACAGTACGAGCAGTACTTC
TRBV27	NA	TRBJ2-1	TRBD2	CASSFLLTSGSDNEQFF	TGTGCCAGCAGTTTTTTGCTGACTAGCGGGAGTGACAATGAGCAGTTCTTC
TRBV3-1	NA	TRBJ1-6	TRBD1	CASSLQGAGSPLHF	TGTGCCAGCAGCCTTCAGGGGGCAGGGTCACCCCTCCACTTT
TRBV5-1	NA	TRBJ2-1	TRBD1	CASSLVDRGRYNEQFF	TGCGCCAGCAGCTTGGTGGACAGGGGGCGATACAATGAGCAGTTCTTC
TRBV20-1	NA	TRBJ2-7	NA	CSARTSRTYEQYF	TGCAGTGCACGAACCTCCCGAACCTACGAGCAGTACTTC
TRBV7-2	NA	TRBJ2-5	NA	CASSPRSQGYERYF	TGTGCCAGCAGCCCCCGTAGCCAGGGTTACGAGCGGTACTTC
TRBV20-1	NA	TRBJ2-5	TRBD1	CSARDLGQGFWETQYF	TGCAGTGCTAGAGATCTGGGACAGGGCTTTTGGGAGACCCAGTACTTC
TRBV7-2	NA	TRBJ2-5	NA	CASSLEPEETQYF	TGTGCCAGCAGCTTAGAGCCTGAAGAGACCCAGTACTTC